The 28 T cell receptor beta chains below were found in one sample sequenced in a study of CD8 T cells in ankylosing spondylitis. TCRdb analysed the 5' RACE reads with MiXCR anew, one entry per CDR3 protein. The table includes 180,000 or so distinct CDR3 sequences, roughly 12% detected once. Material for sequencing was blood, either unsorted or a sorted T cell fraction (not recorded which). These receptor sequences come from a male donor with ankylosing spondylitis or in good health (not recorded which).

This clonotype was recorded many times. This chain links TRBV28 with TRBJ2-7; 7 bases are shared with TRBD1. The CDR3 loop spans 15 amino acids. Trimming removed 5 bases from V and 2 bases from J; junction bases left unmatched: 9. CDR1 and CDR2 from the germline V gene are MDHEN and SYDVKM. As DNA, the CDR3 is TGTGCCAGCAGTGTCAACCGGGACAGCACCTACGAGCAGTACTTC. Residues: CASSVNRDSTYEQYF. The whole variable domain, remainder taken from reference TRBV28 and TRBJ2-7, is DVKVTQSSRYLVKRTGEKVFLECVQDMDHENMFWYRQDPGLGLRLIYFSYDVKMKEKGDIPEGYSVSREKKERFSLILESASTNQTSMYLCASSVNRDSTYEQYFGPGTRLTVT.

The chain recombines TRBV3-1 with TRBJ1-2; D possibly corresponds to TRBD1 (5 bases). Germline V gives CDR1 LGHDT, CDR2 YNNKEL (reference sequence). This CDR3 comprises 13 residues. Trimming shortened V by 1 base and J by 5 bases, and 8 bases separated the two germline ends. CDR3 sequence reads: CASSQGPGYGYTF. The CDR3 region has the DNA TGTGCCAGCAGCCAAGGGCCAGGGTATGGCTACACCTTC. Drawing the rest from reference TRBV3-1 and TRBJ1-2, the complete variable domain is DTAVSQTPKYLVTQMGNDKSIKCEQNLGHDTMYWYKQDSKKFLKIMFSYNNKELIINETVPNRFSPKSPDKAHLNLHINSLELGDSAVYFCASSQGPGYGYTFGSGTRLTVV.

This clonotype was seen at least ten times. The rearrangement joins TRBV28 to TRBJ1-5; the D is unclear. Trimming removed 5 bases from V and 0 bases from J, with 11 bases in between. Germline V gene lookup returns CDR1 MDHEN and CDR2 SYDVKM. The CDR3 contains 15 residues. CDR3: CASSVGDLSNQPQHF. CDR3 nucleotide sequence: TGTGCCAGCAGTGTAGGAGACCTTAGCAATCAGCCCCAGCATTTT.

This clonotype was recorded once. This chain joins TRBV28 and TRBJ2-5, with D hard to call. Germline loops: CDR1 MDHEN, CDR2 SYDVKM. Between the trimmed V and J ends, which lost 5 bases and 7 bases, there was a span of 8 bases. This CDR3 contains 11 residues. DNA for the CDR3: TGTGCCAGCAGTGAAATAGGGACCCAGTACTTC. Translating gives CASSEIGTQYF.

The V call is TRBV7-2, the J call TRBJ1-2, with TRBD1 matching 7 bases. Trimming at V came to 5 bases and at J to 9 bases, leaving 9 bases not matched to a gene. The CDR3 covers 13 residues. Germline CDR1 SGHTA, CDR2 FQGNSA. The CDR3, as DNA: TGTGCCAGCAGCCCCCAGACAGGGTTCAGCTACACCTTC. Amino acid sequence: CASSPQTGFSYTF.

This clonotype was seen a single time. The rearrangement links TRBV20-1 to TRBJ2-7; the D gene is possibly TRBD2 (5 bases). The V end lost 0 bases, the J end lost 2 bases, and 14 bases lay between the germline ends. Germline assignment: CDR1 DFQATT and CDR2 SNEGSKA (reference sequence). The CDR3 is 15 residues long. As DNA, the CDR3 is TGCAGTGCTAGAGATCGTGCGACGGGGACCTACGAGCAGTACTTC. Protein: CSARDRATGTYEQYF.

This clonotype was seen a single time. The chain has TRBV20-1 and TRBJ2-5; 8 bases are shared with TRBD2. The germline V gene has CDR1 DFQATT and CDR2 SNEGSKA (reference sequence). CDR3 size: 15 residues. V trimming: 5 bases; J trimming: 6 bases; junction bases outside the gene matches: 14. CDR3 bases: TGCAGTGCTTCTGCCGGGGGGGCCGTGGTAAAGACCCAGTACTTC. It yields the protein CSASAGGAVVKTQYF.

The table lists this clonotype with a few counts. The chain combines TRBV5-1 with TRBJ1-1; 7 bases fit TRBD1. The CDR3 is 14 residues long. V trimming: 0 bases; J trimming: 5 bases; junction bases outside the gene matches: 4. In germline, CDR1 is SGHRS, CDR2 YFSETQ. The CDR3 reads CASSLGQGYTEAFF. The CDR3 DNA reads TGCGCCAGCAGCTTGGGACAGGGCTATACTGAAGCTTTCTTT.

The sample holds many counts of this clonotype. The chain couples TRBV11-2 to TRBJ2-1; D remains unclear. CDR3 length equals 12 residues. From germline, CDR1 is SGHAT and CDR2 FQNNGV. Trimming cost V 5 bases and J 3 bases, with 5 bases left between them. CDR3 coding DNA: TGTGCCAGCAGCCGAGTCTACAATGAGCAGTTCTTC. It codes for CASSRVYNEQFF.

This clonotype was seen at least ten times. The chain employs TRBV5-1 and TRBJ1-6; D is possibly TRBD1 (5 bases). The CDR3 covers 16 residues. In germline, CDR1 is SGHRS, CDR2 YFSETQ. V lost 0 bases and J lost 2, with 9 bases in between. The CDR3 region is CASSLDRGTYNSPLHF. The DNA of the CDR3 is TGCGCCAGCAGCTTGGATCGGGGGACCTATAATTCACCCCTCCACTTT.

This clonotype was counted at least ten times. The rearrangement links TRBV7-8 to TRBJ1-2, with 11 bases aligning to TRBD1. J gave up 4 bases and V 3 bases, and 4 bases lay outside the gene matches. Germline V CDR1 and CDR2: SGHVS, FQNEAQ. This CDR3 is 15 amino acids long. The CDR3 bases are TGTGCCAGCAGCTTTGGACAGGGGGCTAGCTATGGCTACACCTTC. It yields the protein CASSFGQGASYGYTF.

There are a few counts of this clonotype. The chain combines TRBV5-1 with TRBJ2-5, with TRBD1 identical over 7 bases. CDR3 length equals 14 residues. J was trimmed by 4 bases and V by 9 bases; bases with no gene match: 12. Germline values: CDR1 SGHRS, CDR2 YFSETQ. CDR3 in amino acids: CATSTGNGIETQYF. DNA of the CDR3: TGCGCCACCTCGACAGGGAATGGAATAGAGACCCAGTACTTC.

The chain joins TRBV19 to TRBJ1-1; D gene unclear. With 4 bases removed from V and 4 bases from J, the gap between germline ends came to 7 bases. Germline V gene data show CDR1 as LNHDA and CDR2 as SQIVND (reference sequence). This CDR3 is built from 12 residues. The CDR3 DNA follows: TGTGCCAGTAGTAGCCCTACCACTGAAGCTTTCTTT. Protein: CASSSPTTEAFF.

This clonotype was counted many times. The chain uses TRBV20-1 and TRBJ2-3, with 10 positions matching TRBD1. CDR1 DFQATT and CDR2 SNEGSKA come from the germline V gene (reference sequence). J gave up 5 bases and V 6 bases, and 11 bases lay outside the gene matches. The CDR3 runs 15 residues. CDR3 protein: CSAPLRQGAIDTQYF. The CDR3 coding sequence is TGCAGTGCCCCCCTGAGACAGGGGGCGATAGATACGCAGTATTTT.

This clonotype was detected a few times. This chain connects TRBV6-1 to TRBJ2-5; 16 nucleotides align to TRBD2. The CDR3 extends over 17 amino acids. Germline loops: CDR1 MNHNS, CDR2 SASEGT. J gave up 5 bases and V 5 bases, and 8 bases lay outside the gene matches. The CDR3 sequence is CASSRGTSGGAGETQYF. Written as DNA, the CDR3 is TGTGCCAGCAGTAGAGGGACTAGCGGGGGGGCGGGTGAGACCCAGTACTTC.

This clonotype was picked up many times. The chain uses TRBV12-3 or TRBV12-4 and TRBJ1-2, with 10 bases aligning to TRBD1. The CDR3 covers 18 residues. V gave up 1 base and J gave up 1 base; unmatched junction bases: 9. CDR3 residues: CASSLGGTGVVINYGYTF. The CDR3 region has the DNA TGTGCCAGCAGTTTAGGGGGGACAGGGGTCGTTATTAACTATGGCTACACCTTC.

The CDR3, as DNA: TGTGCCAGCAGTTTAGCTGGGGAGTCACCCCTCCACTTT. As protein: CASSLAGESPLHF. The chain recombines TRBV12-3 or TRBV12-4 with TRBJ1-6; D is ambiguous. V lost 0 bases and J lost 10, with 7 bases in between. This CDR3 comprises 13 residues.

The chain combines TRBV3-1 with TRBJ2-7, with a possible D match to TRBD2 (6 bases). V lost 0 bases to trimming and J lost 0 bases, with 6 bases between them. The CDR3 sequence is 14 residues long. Germline V gene sequence: CDR1 LGHDT, CDR2 YNNKEL (reference sequence). As DNA, the CDR3 is TGTGCCAGCAGCCAAGAGGGGGGCTCCTACGAGCAGTACTTC. It translates to CASSQEGGSYEQYF.

Many counts were recorded for this clonotype. CDR3 amino acids: CASSVGQGGGHHWEVAEAFF. CDR3 DNA: TGCGCCAGCAGCGTCGGACAGGGCGGAGGTCACCACTGGGAGGTCGCTGAAGCTTTCTTT. The gene calls are TRBV10-1 and TRBJ1-1, with 8 bases lining up with TRBD1. The CDR3 spans 20 residues. With 6 bases clipped from V and 6 bases from J, the junction kept 27 bases outside the gene matches. Looked up from germline, CDR1 is WNHNN and CDR2 is SYGVQD (reference sequence).

Many counts were recorded for this clonotype. The chain is built from TRBV3-1 and TRBJ2-2; 9 positions agree with TRBD1. In germline, CDR1 is LGHDT, CDR2 YNNKEL (reference sequence). CDR3 length: 16 amino acids. Trimming cost V 4 bases and J 6 bases; bases outside gene matches: 9. As DNA, the CDR3 is TGTGCCAGCAGCCCCAGGGGACAGGGTTCTTCCGGGGAGCTGTTTTTT. It is translated as CASSPRGQGSSGELFF.

This clonotype was counted at least ten times. The V gene is TRBV12-3 or TRBV12-4, the J gene TRBJ1-4, with 7 bases that match TRBD1. V lost 6 bases and J lost 10; bases outside the gene matches: 11. This CDR3 contains 14 residues. The CDR3 spells CASRRQGAEGKLFF. The CDR3 bases are TGTGCCAGCAGAAGACAGGGCGCCGAAGGAAAACTGTTTTTT.

This clonotype was seen a handful of times. The chain uses TRBV6-1 and TRBJ2-3; 7 bases line up with TRBD1. V trimming: 4 bases; J trimming: 1 base; junction bases outside the gene matches: 5. Looked up from germline, CDR1 is MNHNS and CDR2 is SASEGT. The CDR3 sequence is 15 residues long. CDR3 residues: CASSVSGTGTDTQYF. CDR3 DNA sequence: TGTGCCAGCAGTGTAAGTGGGACAGGCACAGATACGCAGTATTTT.

This clonotype was found many times. The DNA for the CDR3 is TGTGCCAGCAGCTTTGTCCCAGGGGAGGGCTACAATGAGCAGTTCTTC. Translating it yields CASSFVPGEGYNEQFF. The chain has TRBV11-3 and TRBJ2-1; weak D call: TRBD2 (7 bases). Germline V gene sequence: CDR1 SGHNT, CDR2 YENEEA. The CDR3 has 16 amino acids. V was shortened by 3 bases and J by 3 bases, with 15 bases between the two germline ends.

This clonotype was counted ten times or more. The chain uses TRBV20-1 and TRBJ2-7; 10 bases fit TRBD2. Germline assignment: CDR1 DFQATT and CDR2 SNEGSKA (reference sequence). The CDR3 length is 14 residues. V was clipped by 5 bases and J by 3 bases; unmatched bases: 7. The CDR3 is CSALSLAGDYEQYF. CDR3 bases: TGCAGTGCTCTTTCTCTAGCGGGGGACTACGAGCAGTACTTC.

V and J are TRBV18 and TRBJ2-7; the D gene could be TRBD1 or TRBD2 (6 bases each). Trimming removed 9 bases from V and 3 bases from J, with 12 bases in between. In germline, CDR1 is KGHSH, CDR2 LQKENI. CDR3 length: 12 amino acids. The CDR3 DNA sequence: TGTGCCAGTATAGCGGACAGCTACGAGCAGTACTTC. Protein: CASIADSYEQYF.

This clonotype was recorded at least ten times. V usage is TRBV5-1 and J usage is TRBJ2-3, with TRBD2 as a possible D gene (6 bases). The V and J ends lost 2 bases and 1 base respectively, with 8 bases between them. This CDR3 is built from 14 residues. The germline CDR1 and CDR2 sequences are SGHRS and YFSETQ. Written as DNA, the CDR3 is TGCGCCAGCAGCTTAGGAGGGGGCACAGATACGCAGTATTTT. Its protein is CASSLGGGTDTQYF. The full variable domain, rest sourced from reference TRBV5-1 and TRBJ2-3, is KAGVTQTPRYLIKTRGQQVTLSCSPISGHRSVSWYQQTPGQGLQFLFEYFSETQRNKGNFPGRFSGRQFSNSRSEMNVSTLELGDSALYLCASSLGGGTDTQYFGPGTRLTVL.

At least ten counts were recorded for this clonotype. The CDR3 loop is CAISESGTGGNTEAFF. The CDR3 nucleotides read TGTGCCATCAGTGAGTCGGGGACAGGGGGGAACACTGAAGCTTTCTTT. The V gene is TRBV10-3, the J gene TRBJ1-1; the match to TRBD1 covers 11 bases. Germline V lookup: CDR1 ENHRY, CDR2 SYGVKD. V was clipped by 0 bases and J by 1 base; unmatched bases: 1. The CDR3 has 16 amino acids.

The rearrangement joins TRBV5-1 to TRBJ2-3, with 7 nucleotides matching TRBD1. CDR3 size: 16 residues. V was clipped by 5 bases and J by 4 bases; unmatched bases: 13. Germline-derived CDR1 and CDR2 are SGHRS and YFSETQ. The CDR3 region is CASSFGEGGTADTQYF. As DNA, the CDR3 is TGCGCCAGCAGTTTTGGTGAGGGTGGGACAGCAGATACGCAGTATTTT.